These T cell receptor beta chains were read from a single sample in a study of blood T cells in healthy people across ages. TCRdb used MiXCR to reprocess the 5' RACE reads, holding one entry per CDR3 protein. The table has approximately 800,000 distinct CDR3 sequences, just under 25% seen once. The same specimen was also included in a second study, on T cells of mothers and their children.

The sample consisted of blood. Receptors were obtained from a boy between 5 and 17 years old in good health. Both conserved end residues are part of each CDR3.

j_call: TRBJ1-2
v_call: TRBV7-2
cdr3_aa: CASSLGGTDLIYGYTF

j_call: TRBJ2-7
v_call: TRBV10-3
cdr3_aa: CAISNVYEQYF

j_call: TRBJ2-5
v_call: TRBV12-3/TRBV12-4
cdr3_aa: CASRRTGAETQYF

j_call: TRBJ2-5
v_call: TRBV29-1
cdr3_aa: CSVEEGLAGRTERGTQYF

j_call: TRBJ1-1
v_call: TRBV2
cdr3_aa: CASSDYRGNTEAFF

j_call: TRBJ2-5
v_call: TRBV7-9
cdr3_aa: CASSPRSPQETQYF

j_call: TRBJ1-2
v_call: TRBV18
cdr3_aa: CASAQAPAVYVYTF

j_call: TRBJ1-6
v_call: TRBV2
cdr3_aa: CASLPREGQITLHF

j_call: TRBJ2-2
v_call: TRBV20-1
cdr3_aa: CSARDGLRDGRELFF

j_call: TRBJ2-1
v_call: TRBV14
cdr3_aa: CASSQKLGGSYNEQFF

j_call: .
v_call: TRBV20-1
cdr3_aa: CSARDKRGLYEQYF

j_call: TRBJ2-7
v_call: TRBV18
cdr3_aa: CASSPQEYEQYF

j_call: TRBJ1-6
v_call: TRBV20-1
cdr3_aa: CSARDHATGNSPLHF

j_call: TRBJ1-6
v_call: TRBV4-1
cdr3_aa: CASSQDQGARNSPLHF

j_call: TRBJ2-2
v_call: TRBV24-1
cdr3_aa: CATSDETPGELFF

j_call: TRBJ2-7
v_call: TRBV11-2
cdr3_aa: CASSRLAGVREQYF

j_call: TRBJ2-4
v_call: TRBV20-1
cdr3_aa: CSASSGGDPKNIQYF

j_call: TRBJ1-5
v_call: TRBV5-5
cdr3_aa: CASSPFGGSNQPQHF